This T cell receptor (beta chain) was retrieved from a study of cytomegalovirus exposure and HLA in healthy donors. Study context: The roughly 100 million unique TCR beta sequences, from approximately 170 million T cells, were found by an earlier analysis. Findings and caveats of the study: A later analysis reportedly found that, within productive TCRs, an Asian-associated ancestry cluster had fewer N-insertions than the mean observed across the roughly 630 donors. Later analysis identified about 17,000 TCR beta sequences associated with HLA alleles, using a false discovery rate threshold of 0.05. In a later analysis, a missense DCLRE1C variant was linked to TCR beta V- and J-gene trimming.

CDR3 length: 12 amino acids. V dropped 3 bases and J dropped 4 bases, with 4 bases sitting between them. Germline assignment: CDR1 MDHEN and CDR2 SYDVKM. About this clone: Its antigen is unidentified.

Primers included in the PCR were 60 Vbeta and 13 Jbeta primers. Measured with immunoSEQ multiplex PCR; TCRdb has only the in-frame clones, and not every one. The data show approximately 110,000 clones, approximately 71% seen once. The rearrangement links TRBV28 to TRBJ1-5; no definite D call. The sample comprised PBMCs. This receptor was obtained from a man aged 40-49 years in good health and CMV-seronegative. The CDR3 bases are TGTGCCAGCAGTTTCTATAATCAGCCCCAGCATTTT. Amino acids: CASSFYNQPQHF.